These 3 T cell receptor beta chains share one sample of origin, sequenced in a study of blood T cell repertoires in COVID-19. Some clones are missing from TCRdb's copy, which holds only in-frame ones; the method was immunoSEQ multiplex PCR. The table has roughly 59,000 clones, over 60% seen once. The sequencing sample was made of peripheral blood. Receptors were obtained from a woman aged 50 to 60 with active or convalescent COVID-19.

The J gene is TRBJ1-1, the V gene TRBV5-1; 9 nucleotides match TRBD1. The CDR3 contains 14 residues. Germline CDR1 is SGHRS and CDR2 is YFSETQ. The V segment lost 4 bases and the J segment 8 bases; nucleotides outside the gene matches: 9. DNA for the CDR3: TGCGCCAGCAGCCCACAGGGGGCGGTAAAAGAAGCTTTCTTT. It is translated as CASSPQGAVKEAFF.

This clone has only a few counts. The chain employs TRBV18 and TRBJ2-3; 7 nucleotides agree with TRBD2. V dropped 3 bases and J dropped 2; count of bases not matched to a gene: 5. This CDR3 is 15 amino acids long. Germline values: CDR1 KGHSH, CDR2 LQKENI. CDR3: CASSPPGTITDTQYF. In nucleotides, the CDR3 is TGTGCCAGCTCACCGCCCGGGACTATCACAGATACGCAGTATTTT. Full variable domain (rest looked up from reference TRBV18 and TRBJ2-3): NAGVMQNPRHLVRRRGQEARLRCSPMKGHSHVYWYRQLPEEGLKFMVYLQKENIIDESGMPKERFSAEFPKEGPSILRIQQVVRGDSAAYFCASSPPGTITDTQYFGPGTRLTVL.

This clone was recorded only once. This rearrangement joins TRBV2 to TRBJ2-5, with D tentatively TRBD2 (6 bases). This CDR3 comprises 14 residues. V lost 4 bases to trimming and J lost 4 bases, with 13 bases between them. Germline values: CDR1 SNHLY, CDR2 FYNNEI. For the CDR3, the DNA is TGTGCCAGCAGTGTTCTCATGGGGGGAGAGACCCAGTACTTC. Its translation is CASSVLMGGETQYF.